The 32 T cell receptor beta chains reported below all come from one sample, sequenced in a study of regulatory T cells in long-lasting Graves disease. Library construction for TCR beta used iRepertoire HTBI primers and Arm-PCR of CDR3 regions. TCRdb re-called the multiplex PCR reads with MiXCR, one entry per CDR3 protein. This table has 250,000 to 300,000 distinct CDR3 sequences, approximately 20% appearing once. Noted time point: persistent/refractory GD, antithyroid drugs over 5 years with positive TRAb. Following extraction of RNA from PBMCs, that RNA was used to make the TCR library. The source material was peripheral blood mononuclear cells (PBMCs), sampled when the disease was refractory, from a patient treated with antithyroid drugs. These receptors were taken from a female donor with Graves disease.

In nucleotides, the CDR3 is TGTGCCAGCACCGCGACCCAACGGAAGGGGAACATTCAGTACTTC. Encoded protein: CASTATQRKGNIQYF. The V and J genes are TRBV6-2 or TRBV6-3 and TRBJ2-4; TRBD1 might be the D (5 bases). Germline assignment: CDR1 MNHEY and CDR2 SVGEGT. The CDR3 loop spans 15 amino acids. V dropped 7 bases and J dropped 7 bases, with 20 bases sitting between them.

At least ten counts were recorded for this clonotype. This sequence joins TRBV6-2 or TRBV6-3 and TRBJ2-7; 8 positions match TRBD1. J gave up 3 bases and V 6 bases, and 7 bases lay outside the gene matches. CDR3 length: 14 residues. Germline values: CDR1 MNHEY, CDR2 SVGEGT. The CDR3, as DNA: TGTGCCAGCAGACCAGGACAGGGCGTCTACGAGCAGTACTTC. This gives the protein CASRPGQGVYEQYF.

The chain has TRBV5-1 and TRBJ1-1, with D unresolved. The CDR3 sequence is 13 residues long. Germline values: CDR1 SGHRS, CDR2 YFSETQ. V dropped 5 bases and J dropped 1 base, with 9 bases sitting between them. The CDR3 reads CASRRQPNTEAFF. The CDR3 DNA is TGCGCCAGCAGAAGGCAACCGAACACTGAAGCTTTCTTT.

This clonotype turned up a few times. V gene TRBV20-1 combines with J gene TRBJ2-3; 7 nucleotides line up with TRBD2. J lost 2 bases, V lost 5 bases, and 4 bases had no gene match. The germline V gene has CDR1 DFQATT and CDR2 SNEGSKA (reference sequence). The CDR3 is made up of 13 amino acids. CDR3 amino acids: CSAASGDTDTQYF. In DNA, the CDR3 is TGCAGTGCTGCTAGCGGCGACACAGATACGCAGTATTTT.

In its sample, this clonotype was seen a few times. This chain uses TRBV11-2 with TRBJ2-3; D possibly corresponds to TRBD1 (6 bases). CDR1 and CDR2 (germline): SGHAT, FQNNGV. V gave up 1 base and J gave up 1 base, with 12 bases separating them. The CDR3 sequence is 16 residues long. The CDR3 coding sequence is TGTGCCAGCAGCTTAGGAGGGGGTGAACGCACAGATACGCAGTATTTT. The encoded protein is CASSLGGGERTDTQYF.

The J gene is TRBJ2-1, the V gene TRBV7-3, with 8 bases identical to TRBD2. The germline V gene encodes CDR1 SGHTA and CDR2 FQGTGA. V shed 1 base and J 15 bases; nucleotides not matched to a gene: 8. The CDR3 loop spans 13 amino acids. CDR3 bases: TGTGCCAGCAGCTTAAAGGGGACTAGTCTACTGTTCTTC. Translated: CASSLKGTSLLFF. Complete variable domain (other parts from reference TRBV7-3 and TRBJ2-1): GAGVSQTPSNKVTEKGKYVELRCDPISGHTALYWYRQSLGQGPEFLIYFQGTGAADDSGLPNDRFFAVRPEGSVSTLKIQRTERGDSAVYLCASSLKGTSLLFFGPGTRLTVL.

The table lists this clonotype with a few counts. The rearrangement links TRBV20-1 to TRBJ2-7; D gene uncertain. CDR1 and CDR2 (germline): DFQATT, SNEGSKA (reference sequence). The CDR3 length is 11 residues. Trimming shortened V by 5 bases and J by 3 bases, and 8 bases separated the two germline ends. CDR3 residues: CSAHYSYEQYF. CDR3 DNA sequence: TGCAGTGCTCACTACAGCTACGAGCAGTACTTC.

The chain has TRBV27 and TRBJ2-5, with TRBD1 as a possible D gene (5 bases). V was cut by 11 bases and J by 5 bases, with 15 bases left in between. Germline values: CDR1 MNHEY, CDR2 SMNVEV (reference sequence). CDR3 length: 12 residues. CDR3 protein: CAGKGPGETQYF. CDR3 nucleotide sequence: TGTGCCGGCAAGGGGCCCGGGGAGACCCAGTACTTC.

On this clonotype itself: No conserved phenylalanine or tryptophan is present at the end of the CDR3, so a read error is the likely explanation. The chain uses TRBV11-2 and TRBJ2-1, with 8 bases fitting TRBD1. The CDR3 sequence is 15 residues long. Germline-derived CDR1 and CDR2 are SGHAT and FQNNGV. Germline trimming cut 2 bases from V and 8 bases from J; bases unmatched to any gene: 8. CDR3 DNA sequence: TGTGCCAGCAGCTTAAGGACAGGGATGATTCATGAGCAGTTCCTC. Translated, it gives CASSLRTGMIHEQFL.

V gene TRBV5-5 combines with J gene TRBJ2-7; the D gene could be TRBD1 or TRBD2 (5 bases each). With 3 bases removed from V and 3 bases from J, the gap between germline ends came to 13 bases. This CDR3 is 14 amino acids long. Germline CDR1 reads SGHKS; CDR2 reads YYEKEE (reference sequence). The CDR3 reads CASSYYRDGYEQYF. CDR3 bases: TGTGCCAGCAGCTATTACCGGGACGGCTACGAGCAGTACTTC.

This clonotype was picked up a small number of times. The chain has TRBV2 and TRBJ2-3; unclear D gene. This CDR3 is built from 14 residues. V gave up 7 bases and J gave up 0 bases, with 11 bases separating them. Germline values: CDR1 SNHLY, CDR2 FYNNEI. CDR3 loop: CASTDAASTDTQYF. The CDR3 bases are TGTGCCAGCACGGACGCGGCTAGCACAGATACGCAGTATTTT.

The chain has TRBV19 and TRBJ1-2, with D perhaps TRBD1 (5 bases). V was pared by 3 bases and J by 4 bases, with 15 bases between. This CDR3 contains 15 residues. CDR1 LNHDA and CDR2 SQIVND come from the germline V gene (reference sequence). The CDR3 protein is CASSMGLAGTYGYTF. The CDR3, as DNA: TGTGCCAGTAGTATGGGGCTTGCGGGGACCTATGGCTACACCTTC.

The sample holds many counts of this clonotype. The genes are TRBV2 and TRBJ2-5; 9 bases are shared with TRBD2. The length of the CDR3 is 14 residues. After removal of 8 bases from V and 5 bases from J, the junction contained 9 bases not matched to a gene. CDR1 and CDR2 (germline): SNHLY, FYNNEI. This chain's CDR3 is CASGAGGPTETQYF. CDR3 nucleotides: TGTGCCAGCGGGGCGGGAGGGCCGACGGAGACCCAGTACTTC.

The CDR3 DNA follows: TGTGCCAGCAGTTACATGGCGGGAGTCCCCTACAATGAGCAGTTCTTC. Protein sequence: CASSYMAGVPYNEQFF. The chain uses TRBV6-5 and TRBJ2-1; TRBD2 agrees at 7 bases. V lost 2 bases, J lost 2 bases, and 6 bases stayed unmatched. The CDR3 totals 16 residues. The germline V gene has CDR1 MNHEY and CDR2 SVGAGI.

With respect to this clonotype: With a much larger clone just one base away, this may be a read error. Here the CDR3 omits its conserved ending phenylalanine or tryptophan, so a read error is the likely source. This chain's CDR3 is CASSLGLTGTYEQYS. CDR3 bases: TGTGCCAGCAGCTTAGGCTTGACAGGAACCTACGAGCAGTACTCC. This chain uses TRBV11-2 with TRBJ2-7; the D gene is possibly TRBD1 (6 bases). The CDR3 length is 15 residues. Germline CDR1 SGHAT, CDR2 FQNNGV. V lost 1 base and J 2 bases, leaving 12 bases between the germline ends.

The sample holds a few counts of this clonotype. The rearrangement uses TRBV5-1 and TRBJ2-7, with TRBD2 matching over 8 bases. Germline V lookup: CDR1 SGHRS, CDR2 YFSETQ. There are 15 residues in the CDR3. The junction had 9 bases not matched to a gene; V was cut back by 0 bases and J by 7 bases. The CDR3 is CASSLGDSGMGEQYF. Written as DNA, the CDR3 is TGCGCCAGCAGCTTGGGTGATAGCGGGATGGGTGAGCAGTACTTC. The full variable domain, rest sourced from reference TRBV5-1 and TRBJ2-7, is KAGVTQTPRYLIKTRGQQVTLSCSPISGHRSVSWYQQTPGQGLQFLFEYFSETQRNKGNFPGRFSGRQFSNSRSEMNVSTLELGDSALYLCASSLGDSGMGEQYFGPGTRLTVT.

The chain couples TRBV30 to TRBJ2-6; D call uncertain. The CDR3 loop spans 14 amino acids. Trimming stripped 1 base from V and 4 bases from J, with 8 bases between. In germline, CDR1 is GTSNPN, CDR2 SVGIG (reference sequence). CDR3 nucleotide sequence: TGTGCCTGGAGTGGGGGTAGGGGGGCCAACGTCCTGACTTTC. Translation: CAWSGGRGANVLTF.

This clonotype was seen many times. The CDR3 region is CASTPPRVLAVKSQYF. The CDR3 nucleotides read TGTGCCAGCACCCCACCCAGGGTGCTAGCAGTGAAGTCCCAGTACTTC. V is TRBV7-8 and J is TRBJ2-5, with D perhaps assigned TRBD1 or TRBD2 (5 bases each). Germline values: CDR1 SGHVS, CDR2 FQNEAQ. V was cut by 7 bases and J by 9 bases, with 27 bases left in between. The CDR3 has 16 amino acids.

The rearrangement joins TRBV28 to TRBJ2-7; 7 bases map to TRBD1. CDR3 length: 15 amino acids. Looked up from germline, CDR1 is MDHEN and CDR2 is SYDVKM. Trimming cost V 5 bases and J 1 base; bases outside gene matches: 8. The CDR3 loop reads CASSEDRVGSYEQYF. In DNA, the CDR3 is TGTGCCAGCAGTGAAGACAGGGTAGGTTCCTACGAGCAGTACTTC.

The rearrangement uses TRBV12-3 or TRBV12-4 and TRBJ2-1, with 7 bases aligning to TRBD1. V was pared by 6 bases and J by 1 base, with 6 bases of the junction left unmatched. The CDR3 covers 15 residues. The CDR3 region has the DNA TGTGCCAGCAGCGTACCGGGACAGTCCTACAATGAGCAGTTCTTC. Its translation is CASSVPGQSYNEQFF.

V usage is TRBV4-3 and J usage is TRBJ2-1; TRBD2 might be the D (5 bases). CDR1 LGHNA and CDR2 YSLEER come from the germline V gene. The V and J ends lost 0 bases and 9 bases respectively, with 9 bases between them. This CDR3 is built from 13 residues. CDR3: CASSQDNAGEQFF. The CDR3 region has the DNA TGCGCCAGCAGCCAAGATAATGCGGGTGAGCAGTTCTTC.

This clonotype was detected ten times or more. This rearrangement joins TRBV2 to TRBJ2-5, with 7 nucleotides matching TRBD1. The germline gives CDR1 SNHLY, CDR2 FYNNEI. Trimming removed 4 bases from V and 3 bases from J; junction bases left unmatched: 8. The CDR3 totals 15 residues. The CDR3 loop is CASSVTGTAKETQYF. CDR3 in DNA: TGTGCCAGCAGTGTCACGGGGACAGCGAAAGAGACCCAGTACTTC.

This clonotype was counted ten times or more. The rearrangement uses TRBV20-1 and TRBJ1-2; D is uncertain. Germline CDR1 DFQATT, CDR2 SNEGSKA (reference sequence). This CDR3 has 13 amino acids. V was clipped by 3 bases and J by 5 bases, with 13 bases between them. The DNA for the CDR3 is TGCAGTGCTAGTTTGCCCGTCGAATATGGCTACACCTTC. Its translation: CSASLPVEYGYTF.

The J gene is TRBJ1-4, the V gene TRBV30; no clear D gene. V dropped 0 bases and J dropped 0 bases, with 11 bases sitting between them. Germline loops: CDR1 GTSNPN, CDR2 SVGIG (reference sequence). The CDR3 extends over 16 amino acids. CDR3 loop: CAWSVLLGTTNEKLFF. CDR3 nucleotides: TGTGCCTGGAGTGTACTTTTAGGGACAACTAATGAAAAACTGTTTTTT.

This clonotype was seen more than once but under ten times. V usage is TRBV30 and J usage is TRBJ1-1; unclear D gene. The germline V gene has CDR1 GTSNPN and CDR2 SVGIG (reference sequence). The V end was cut by 3 bases, the J end by 5 bases, with 16 bases between. CDR3 length equals 14 residues. DNA of the CDR3: TGTGCCTGGAGCTGGTCATTGGCTTGGACTGAAGCTTTCTTT. It translates to CAWSWSLAWTEAFF.

Ten or more counts support this clonotype. The rearrangement links TRBV15 to TRBJ1-1; no firm D call. Trimming removed 3 bases from V and 2 bases from J, with 7 bases in between. CDR3 length equals 13 residues. Germline lookup yields CDR1 LNHNV and CDR2 YYDKDF (reference sequence). The CDR3 DNA follows: TGTGCCACCAGCAGGAATCTTAACACTGAAGCTTTCTTT. Its translation is CATSRNLNTEAFF.

The J gene is TRBJ2-2, the V gene TRBV24-1; 11 positions agree with TRBD1. J lost 7 bases, V lost 7 bases, and 4 bases had no gene match. Germline loops: CDR1 KGHDR, CDR2 SFDVKD. The CDR3 has 14 residues. The CDR3 sequence is CATRDRGPDGELFF. The CDR3 bases are TGTGCCACCAGGGACAGGGGGCCGGACGGGGAGCTGTTTTTT.

Regarding this clonotype: A much larger clone lies one base from this, so it may be a read error. The chain is built from TRBV30 and TRBJ2-7; D remains unclear. Germline loops: CDR1 GTSNPN, CDR2 SVGIG (reference sequence). CDR3 length equals 12 residues. The CDR3 coding sequence is TGTGCCTGGAGTGCCGCCCCATACGAGCAGTGCTTC. This encodes CAWSAAPYEQCF.

In DNA form, the CDR3 reads TGCGCCAGCAGCTTGGGACAGGGGGAACCACGCTACGAGCAGTACTTC. This sequence encodes CASSLGQGEPRYEQYF. The chain recombines TRBV5-1 with TRBJ2-7; 9 positions match TRBD1. Per germline, CDR1 SGHRS and CDR2 YFSETQ. This CDR3 contains 16 residues. The V gene end was trimmed by 0 bases and the J gene end by 3 bases; junction bases not matched to a gene: 7.

This clonotype was counted many times. V usage is TRBV6-1 and J usage is TRBJ2-7; possibly TRBD2 for D (8 bases). The length of the CDR3 is 17 residues. Germline V gene data show CDR1 as MNHNS and CDR2 as SASEGT. Trimming removed 6 bases at V and 1 base at J, with 22 bases between. CDR3 protein: CASRPAGRDSRSYEQYF. The CDR3 DNA is TGTGCCAGCAGACCCGCCGGGAGGGACAGTCGGTCCTACGAGCAGTACTTC.

The chain links TRBV29-1 to TRBJ2-3, with 7 bases aligning to TRBD1. V dropped 8 bases and J dropped 7; count of bases not matched to a gene: 9. The CDR3 length is 12 residues. Per the germline V gene, CDR1 is SQVTM and CDR2 is ANQGSEA. The CDR3 nucleotides are TGCAGCATACTAACGACAGGGAATACGCAGTATTTT. Translated: CSILTTGNTQYF.

This clonotype appeared many times. The chain links TRBV11-1 to TRBJ2-5; maybe TRBD2 (6 bases). Between the trimmed V and J ends, which lost 3 bases and 4 bases, there was a span of 12 bases. This CDR3 region has 14 residues. Germline loops: CDR1 SGHAT, CDR2 FQDESV (reference sequence). The CDR3 coding sequence is TGTGCCAGCAGCTTGACGGGAGCGATAGAGACCCAGTACTTC. This encodes CASSLTGAIETQYF.